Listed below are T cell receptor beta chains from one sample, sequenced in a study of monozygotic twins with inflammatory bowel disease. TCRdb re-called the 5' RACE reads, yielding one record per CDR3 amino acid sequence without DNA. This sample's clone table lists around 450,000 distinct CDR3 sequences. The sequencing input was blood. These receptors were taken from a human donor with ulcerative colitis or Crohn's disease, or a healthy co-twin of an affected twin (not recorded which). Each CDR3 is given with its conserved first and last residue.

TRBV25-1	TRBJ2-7	CASSPPPSSGRDYEQYF
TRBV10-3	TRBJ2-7	CAISPGTGSYEQYF
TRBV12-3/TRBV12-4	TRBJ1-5	CASSPQGAANQPQHF
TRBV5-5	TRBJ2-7	CASSPLGQTYEQYF
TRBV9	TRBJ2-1	CASSVGTSQYNEQFF
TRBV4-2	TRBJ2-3	CASSQDWITPSDTQYF
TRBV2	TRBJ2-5	CASSPDRFQETQYF
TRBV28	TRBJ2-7	CASSSEAPAYEQYF
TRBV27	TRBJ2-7	CASSLKTPGAYEQYF
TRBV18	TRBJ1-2	CASSPPPRGTNYGYTF
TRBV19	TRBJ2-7	CASSTGTSDSYEQYF
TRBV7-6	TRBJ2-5	CASSSTGLVGGETQYF
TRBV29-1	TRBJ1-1	CSVDDREVVTEAFF
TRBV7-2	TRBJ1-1	CASSQISNTEAFF
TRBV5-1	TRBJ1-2	CASSLAAELYGYTF
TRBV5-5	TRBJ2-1	CASSLGQGYYNEQFF
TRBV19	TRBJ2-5	CASKGRLQETQYF
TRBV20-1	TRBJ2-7	CSLLPPTGEQYF
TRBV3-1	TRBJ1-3	CASSQRFGSTGNTIYF
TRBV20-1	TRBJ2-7	CSASAQFRGKLYEQYF